These 20 T cell receptor beta chains were all obtained from the same sample, sequenced in a study of vaccination effects on CD4 cells after COVID-19 (dated by TCRdb to 2021 to 2024). These receptors have no identified antigens. To prepare the library, the immunoSEQ multiplex PCR assay was applied. The table was pulled from immuneACCESS by TCRdb, which kept in-frame rearrangements only. Such tables lose some clones; where checked, under half of the loss comes from unresolved V genes, and the rest has no known cause. This sample is represented by over 45,000 clones; more than 65% of them were singletons. Of the sample, 5% to 6.5% is held by the ten largest clones. After 10 to 11 days of culture, CD4+ T cells were isolated with the EasySep CD4+ T cell isolation kit. The specimen comprised CD4+ T cells from PBMCs cultured without peptide, sampled before COVID-19 vaccination. These receptors all come from a human donor who received a COVID-19 vaccine.

The rearrangement uses TRBV5-1 and TRBJ2-3, with TRBD1 matching 8 bases. This CDR3 spans 16 amino acids. With V trimmed by 4 bases and J by 4 bases, 11 bases remained unmatched. Germline V gene sequence: CDR1 SGHRS, CDR2 YFSETQ. The CDR3, as DNA: TGCGCCAGCAGCCCACGGACAGGGAGTCTCGCAGATACGCAGTATTTT. As protein: CASSPRTGSLADTQYF.

This clone appeared a few times. V gene TRBV5-4 combines with J gene TRBJ2-1; 14 nucleotides agree with TRBD2. This CDR3 comprises 15 residues. Germline CDR1 reads SGHNT; CDR2 reads YYREEE (reference sequence). J lost 10 bases, V lost 4 bases, and 7 bases had no gene match. The CDR3 DNA reads TGTGCCAGCAGCACGGGGACTAGCGGGAGTAACGAGCAGTTCTTC. As protein: CASSTGTSGSNEQFF. Based on the CDR3 plus reference TRBV5-4 and TRBJ2-1, the full variable domain is ETGVTQSPTHLIKTRGQQVTLRCSSQSGHNTVSWYQQALGQGPQFIFQYYREEENGRGNFPPRFSGLQFPNYSSELNVNALELDDSALYLCASSTGTSGSNEQFFGPGTRLTVL.

The rearrangement joins TRBV4-2 to TRBJ2-1; the D is unclear. V was shortened by 0 bases and J by 4 bases, with 7 bases between the two germline ends. This CDR3 is 14 amino acids long. Germline CDR1 and CDR2: LGHNA and YNFKEQ. The CDR3 sequence is CASSQDLNYNEQFF. CDR3 nucleotides: TGTGCCAGCAGCCAAGATCTAAATTACAATGAGCAGTTCTTC.

The chain is built from TRBV5-1 and TRBJ2-7, with a tentative D call TRBD2 (7 bases). Germline V CDR1 and CDR2: SGHRS, YFSETQ. V gave up 5 bases and J gave up 12 bases, with 18 bases separating them. The CDR3 has 12 residues. The CDR3 region is CASSWEAGARYF. In nucleotides, the CDR3 is TGCGCCAGCAGTTGGGAGGCGGGGGCGCGGTACTTC.

V and J are TRBV12-3 or TRBV12-4 and TRBJ1-1; no firm D call. The CDR3 covers 13 residues. The V gene lost 5 bases and the J gene lost 6 bases, with 13 bases spanning the gap. CDR3 residues: CASSLGPPAEAFF. CDR3 coding DNA: TGTGCCAGCAGTCTCGGGCCACCCGCTGAAGCTTTCTTT.

This rearrangement joins TRBV6-1 to TRBJ2-3, with D tentatively TRBD1 (6 bases). The V end was cut by 0 bases, the J end by 8 bases, with 15 bases between. CDR1 MNHNS and CDR2 SASEGT come from the germline V gene. The CDR3 extends over 15 amino acids. CDR3 sequence (DNA): TGTGCCAGCAGTGAAGCAGTGGGGGCCCAGGGTACGCAGTATTTT. Translation gives CASSEAVGAQGTQYF.

The chain is built from TRBV6-6 and TRBJ2-5; 7 bases match TRBD2. The CDR3 contains 16 residues. Unmatched junction bases numbered 8, after V lost 0 bases and J lost 4 bases. CDR1 and CDR2 (germline): MNHNY, SVGAGI (reference sequence). The CDR3 loop reads CASSYSNSLAGETQYF. The CDR3 nucleotides read TGTGCCAGCAGTTACTCGAATAGTTTAGCGGGAGAGACCCAGTACTTC.

CDR3 DNA sequence: TGTGCCAGCAGTGAAGAGGGCAGGGCTGGAAACACCATATATTTT. It yields the protein CASSEEGRAGNTIYF. The chain carries TRBV25-1 and TRBJ1-3; possibly TRBD1 for D (5 bases). V was pared by 2 bases and J by 2 bases, with 10 bases between. In germline, CDR1 is MGHDK, CDR2 SYGVNS. The CDR3 totals 15 residues.

CDR3 sequence: CASSQVGKNTEAFF. DNA for the CDR3: TGCGCCAGCAGCCAAGTAGGTAAGAACACTGAAGCTTTCTTT. V is TRBV4-1 and J is TRBJ1-1; D is unresolved. V lost 1 base and J lost 1, with 7 bases in between. The CDR3 is 14 amino acids. Per the germline V gene, CDR1 is MGHRA and CDR2 is YSYEKL.

This clone was observed a handful of times. This rearrangement joins TRBV4-2 to TRBJ1-5, with a weak D call TRBD1 (6 bases). CDR3 length equals 16 residues. The germline V gene has CDR1 LGHNA and CDR2 YNFKEQ. Trimming removed 1 base from V and 1 base from J, with 11 bases in between. In DNA, the CDR3 is TGTGCCAGCAGCCAAGTGGCGAGGGGGAGCAATCAGCCCCAGCATTTT. It specifies CASSQVARGSNQPQHF.

This clone has more than one count but fewer than ten. The CDR3 region is CASSSTGVGGNGYTF. The CDR3 DNA follows: TGTGCCAGCAGTTCCACAGGGGTAGGGGGCAATGGCTACACCTTC. The chain has TRBV28 and TRBJ1-2; 7 nucleotides agree with TRBD1. V was clipped by 4 bases and J by 6 bases; unmatched bases: 11. Per germline, CDR1 MDHEN and CDR2 SYDVKM. This CDR3 spans 15 amino acids.

The chain has TRBV5-1 and TRBJ1-2; D unclear. CDR1 is SGHRS, CDR2 YFSETQ, per germline. The CDR3 sequence is 10 residues long. V lost 3 bases and J lost 7, with 4 bases in between. This CDR3 reads CASSSVGYTF. Written as DNA, the CDR3 is TGCGCCAGCAGCTCCGTTGGCTACACCTTC.

The V and J genes are TRBV12-3 or TRBV12-4 and TRBJ2-7; D possibly corresponds to TRBD1 (5 bases). V lost 9 bases to trimming and J lost 3 bases, with 9 bases between them. The CDR3 is made up of 11 amino acids. The CDR3 DNA reads as TGTGCCAGTAGGCAGGGCTACGAGCAGTACTTC. Amino acids: CASRQGYEQYF.

This clone has a handful of counts. The chain has TRBV5-1 and TRBJ1-4, with 7 nucleotides matching TRBD1. J was trimmed by 3 bases and V by 4 bases; bases with no gene match: 6. Germline V gene lookup returns CDR1 SGHRS and CDR2 YFSETQ. The CDR3 consists of 15 residues. CDR3 DNA: TGCGCCAGCAGCCCCTCCGGGACAGCTAATGAAAAACTGTTTTTT. Protein sequence: CASSPSGTANEKLFF.

V and J are TRBV12-1 and TRBJ1-2; TRBD1 reflects the table's D call only, with no check against the DNA. TRBV12-1 is assigned pseudogene status. The CDR3 has 12 residues. The CDR3 sequence: CASSFGGHGYTF. CDR3 sequence (DNA): TGTGCCAGCAGCTTTGGGGGGCATGGCTACACCTTC.

The V call is TRBV30, the J call TRBJ2-7; 8 nucleotides match TRBD1. V gave up 3 bases and J gave up 2 bases; unmatched junction bases: 9. CDR1 and CDR2 (germline): GTSNPN, SVGIG (reference sequence). CDR3 size: 15 residues. CDR3 sequence (DNA): TGTGCCTGGAGCAAGGTTTGGACAGGGACCTACGAGCAGTACTTC. Amino acids: CAWSKVWTGTYEQYF.

J is TRBJ1-1 and V is TRBV5-1, with 10 bases lining up with TRBD1. J lost 9 bases, V lost 0 bases, and 2 bases had no gene match. CDR3 length equals 13 residues. CDR1 SGHRS and CDR2 YFSETQ come from the germline V gene. CDR3 bases: TGCGCCAGCAGCTTGGGACAGGGGGCGAAAGCTTTCTTT. The encoded protein is CASSLGQGAKAFF.

This sequence joins TRBV7-2 and TRBJ2-5, with TRBD2 identical over 7 bases. The CDR3 is made up of 16 amino acids. The trim removed 1 base at V and 4 bases at J, leaving 9 bases unmatched. Germline V gene sequence: CDR1 SGHTA, CDR2 FQGNSA. CDR3 nucleotides: TGTGCCAGCAGCTTAGGGGCTAGCCCGGGGGGAGAGACCCAGTACTTC. The encoded protein is CASSLGASPGGETQYF.

The rearrangement uses TRBV9 and TRBJ1-2; unclear D gene. The CDR3 runs to 13 residues. Germline CDR1 is SGDLS and CDR2 is YYNGEE. V lost 2 bases to trimming and J lost 5 bases, with 10 bases between them. CDR3 sequence reads: CASSVDGFYGYTF. CDR3 in DNA: TGTGCCAGCAGCGTGGACGGATTTTATGGCTACACCTTC.

The chain joins TRBV6-5 to TRBJ1-2, with TRBD1 identical over 8 bases. The V gene end was trimmed by 2 bases and the J gene end by 6 bases; junction bases not matched to a gene: 8. The CDR3 loop spans 15 amino acids. Per germline, CDR1 MNHEY and CDR2 SVGAGI. CDR3: CASSYGPGGLNGYTF. CDR3 nucleotide sequence: TGTGCCAGCAGTTACGGACCAGGGGGCTTGAATGGCTACACCTTC.